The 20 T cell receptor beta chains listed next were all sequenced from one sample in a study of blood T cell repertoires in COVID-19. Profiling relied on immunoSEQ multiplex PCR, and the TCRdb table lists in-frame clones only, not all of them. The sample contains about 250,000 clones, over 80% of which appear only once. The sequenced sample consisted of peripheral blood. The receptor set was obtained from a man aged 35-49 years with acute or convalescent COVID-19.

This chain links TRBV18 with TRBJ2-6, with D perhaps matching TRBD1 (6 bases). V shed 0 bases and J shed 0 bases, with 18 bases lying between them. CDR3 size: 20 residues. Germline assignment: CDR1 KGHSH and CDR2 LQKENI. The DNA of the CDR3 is TGTGCCAGCTCACCACCGATAGGCGACAGGCTATACTCTGGGGCCAACGTCCTGACTTTC. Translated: CASSPPIGDRLYSGANVLTF.

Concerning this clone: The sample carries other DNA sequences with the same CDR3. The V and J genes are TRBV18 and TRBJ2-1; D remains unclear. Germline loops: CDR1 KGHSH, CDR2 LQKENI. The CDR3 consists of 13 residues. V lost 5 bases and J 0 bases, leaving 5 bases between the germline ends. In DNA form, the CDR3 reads TGTGCCAGCTCATCGAGCTCCTACAATGAGCAGTTCTTC. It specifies CASSSSSYNEQFF.

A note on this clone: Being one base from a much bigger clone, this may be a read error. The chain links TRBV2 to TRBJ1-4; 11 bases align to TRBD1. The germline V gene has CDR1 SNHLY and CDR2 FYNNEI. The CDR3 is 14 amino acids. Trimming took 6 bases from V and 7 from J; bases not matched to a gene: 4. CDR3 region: CASSPGTGGEKLFF. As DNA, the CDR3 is TGTGCCAGCAGCCCCGGGACAGGGGGTGAAAAACTGTTTTTT.

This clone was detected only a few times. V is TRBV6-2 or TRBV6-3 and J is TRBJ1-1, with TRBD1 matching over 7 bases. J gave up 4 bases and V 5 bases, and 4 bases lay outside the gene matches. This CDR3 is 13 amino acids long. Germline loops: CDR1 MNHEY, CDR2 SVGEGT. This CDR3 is CASSPRGFTEAFF. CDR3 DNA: TGTGCCAGCAGTCCCAGGGGGTTCACTGAAGCTTTCTTT.

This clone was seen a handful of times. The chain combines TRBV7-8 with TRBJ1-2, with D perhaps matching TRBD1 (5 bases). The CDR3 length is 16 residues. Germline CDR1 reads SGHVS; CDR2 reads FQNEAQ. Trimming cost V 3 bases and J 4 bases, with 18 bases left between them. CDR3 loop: CASSFGTSGKGYGYTF. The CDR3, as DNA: TGTGCCAGCAGCTTCGGGACTTCCGGAAAGGGCTATGGCTACACCTTC. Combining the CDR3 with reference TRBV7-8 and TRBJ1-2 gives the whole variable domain GAGVSQSPRYKVAKRGQDVALRCDPISGHVSLFWYQQALGQGPEFLTYFQNEAQLDKSGLPSDRFFAERPEGSVSTLKIQRTQQEDSAVYLCASSFGTSGKGYGYTFGSGTRLTVV.

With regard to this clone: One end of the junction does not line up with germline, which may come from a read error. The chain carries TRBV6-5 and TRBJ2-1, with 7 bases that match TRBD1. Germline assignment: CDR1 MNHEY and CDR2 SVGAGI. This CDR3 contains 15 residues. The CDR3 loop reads CASSYWDSRQNEQFF. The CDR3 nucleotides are TGTGCCAGCAGCTACTGGGACAGCCGCCAAAATGAGCAGTTCTTC.

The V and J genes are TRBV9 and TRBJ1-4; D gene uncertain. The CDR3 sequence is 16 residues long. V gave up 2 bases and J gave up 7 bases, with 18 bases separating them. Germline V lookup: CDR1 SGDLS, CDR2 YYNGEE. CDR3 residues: CASSVKRGEPLEKLFF. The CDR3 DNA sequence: TGTGCCAGCAGCGTGAAACGCGGGGAGCCCCTTGAAAAACTGTTTTTT.

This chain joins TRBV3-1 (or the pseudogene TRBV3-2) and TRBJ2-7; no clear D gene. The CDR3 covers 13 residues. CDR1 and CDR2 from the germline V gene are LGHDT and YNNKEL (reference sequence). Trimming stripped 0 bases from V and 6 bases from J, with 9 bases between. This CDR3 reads CASSQDVSLEQYF. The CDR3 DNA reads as TGTGCCAGCAGCCAAGATGTTAGTCTCGAGCAGTACTTC.

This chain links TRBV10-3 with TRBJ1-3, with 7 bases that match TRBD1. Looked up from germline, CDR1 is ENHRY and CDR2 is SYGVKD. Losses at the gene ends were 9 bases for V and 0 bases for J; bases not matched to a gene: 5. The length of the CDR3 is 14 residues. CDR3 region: CAITGDPSGNTIYF. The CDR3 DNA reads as TGTGCCATAACAGGGGACCCCTCTGGAAACACCATATATTTT.

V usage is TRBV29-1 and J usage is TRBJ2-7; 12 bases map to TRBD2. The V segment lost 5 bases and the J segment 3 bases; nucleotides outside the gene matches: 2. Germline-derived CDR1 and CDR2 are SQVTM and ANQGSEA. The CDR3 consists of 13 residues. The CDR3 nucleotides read TGCAGCGTTAAGACTAGCGGGGGCTACGAGCAGTACTTC. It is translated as CSVKTSGGYEQYF.

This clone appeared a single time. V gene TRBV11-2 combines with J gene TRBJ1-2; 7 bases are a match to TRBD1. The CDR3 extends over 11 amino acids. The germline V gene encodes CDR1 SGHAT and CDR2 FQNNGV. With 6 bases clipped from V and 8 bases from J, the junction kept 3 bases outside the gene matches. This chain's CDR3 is CASSYRGGYTF. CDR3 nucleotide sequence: TGTGCCAGCAGTTACAGGGGCGGCTACACCTTC.

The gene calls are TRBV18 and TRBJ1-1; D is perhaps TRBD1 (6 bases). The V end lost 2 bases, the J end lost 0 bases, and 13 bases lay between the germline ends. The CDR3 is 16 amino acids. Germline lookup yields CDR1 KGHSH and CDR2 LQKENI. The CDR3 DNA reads TGTGCCAGCTCACCAACGGGGCAGGGGATGAACACTGAAGCTTTCTTT. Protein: CASSPTGQGMNTEAFF.

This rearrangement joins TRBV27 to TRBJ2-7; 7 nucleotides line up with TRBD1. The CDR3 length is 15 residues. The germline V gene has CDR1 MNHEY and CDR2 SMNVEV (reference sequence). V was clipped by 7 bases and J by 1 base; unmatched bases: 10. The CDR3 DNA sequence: TGTGCCAGCACCCTATCGGGGACAGCATCCTACGAGCAGTACTTC. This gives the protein CASTLSGTASYEQYF.

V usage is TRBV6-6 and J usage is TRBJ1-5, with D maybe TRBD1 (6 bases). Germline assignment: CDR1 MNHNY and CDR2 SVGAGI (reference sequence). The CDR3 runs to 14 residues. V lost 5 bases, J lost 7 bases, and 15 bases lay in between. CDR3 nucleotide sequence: TGTGCCAGCAGTCCACAGGGTGGAGGCCAGCCCCAGCATTTT. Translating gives CASSPQGGGQPQHF.

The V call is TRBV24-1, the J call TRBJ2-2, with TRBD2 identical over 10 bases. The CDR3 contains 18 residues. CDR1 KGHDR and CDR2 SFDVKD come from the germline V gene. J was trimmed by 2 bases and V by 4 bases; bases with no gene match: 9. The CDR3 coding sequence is TGTGCCACCAGTGAGCGAGCGGGAGGGCCGGCAAACACCGGGGAGCTGTTTTTT. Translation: CATSERAGGPANTGELFF.

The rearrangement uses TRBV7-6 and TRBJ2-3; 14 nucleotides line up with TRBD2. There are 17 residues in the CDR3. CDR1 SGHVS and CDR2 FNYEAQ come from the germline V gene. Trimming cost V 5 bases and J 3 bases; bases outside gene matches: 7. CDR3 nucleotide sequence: TGTGCCAGCAGCGACGGGACTAGCGGGAGCTCGACAGATACGCAGTATTTT. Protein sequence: CASSDGTSGSSTDTQYF.

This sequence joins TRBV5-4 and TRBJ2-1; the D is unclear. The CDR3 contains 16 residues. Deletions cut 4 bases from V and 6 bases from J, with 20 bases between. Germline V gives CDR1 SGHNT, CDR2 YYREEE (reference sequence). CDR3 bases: TGTGCCAGCAGCCCTCCGAGGATCACACGGGTCAATGAGCAGTTCTTC. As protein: CASSPPRITRVNEQFF.

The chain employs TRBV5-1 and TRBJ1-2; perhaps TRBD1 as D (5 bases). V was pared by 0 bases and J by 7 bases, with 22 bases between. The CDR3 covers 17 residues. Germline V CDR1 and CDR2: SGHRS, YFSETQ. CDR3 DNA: TGCGCCAGCAGCTTGGGTTACACCTTTGGGCAGGGCGGTGGCTACACCTTC. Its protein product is CASSLGYTFGQGGGYTF. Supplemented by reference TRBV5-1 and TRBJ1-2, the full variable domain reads KAGVTQTPRYLIKTRGQQVTLSCSPISGHRSVSWYQQTPGQGLQFLFEYFSETQRNKGNFPGRFSGRQFSNSRSEMNVSTLELGDSALYLCASSLGYTFGQGGGYTFGSGTRLTVV.

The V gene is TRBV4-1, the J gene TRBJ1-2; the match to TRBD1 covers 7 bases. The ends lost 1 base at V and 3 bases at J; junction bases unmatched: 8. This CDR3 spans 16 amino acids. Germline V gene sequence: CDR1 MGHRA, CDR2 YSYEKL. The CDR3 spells CASSQGTAGTDYGYTF. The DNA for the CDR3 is TGCGCCAGCAGCCAAGGTACCGCGGGGACAGACTATGGCTACACCTTC.

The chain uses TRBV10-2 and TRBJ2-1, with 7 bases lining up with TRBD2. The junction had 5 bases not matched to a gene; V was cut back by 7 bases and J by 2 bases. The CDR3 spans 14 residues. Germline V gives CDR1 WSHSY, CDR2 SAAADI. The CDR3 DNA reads TGCGCCAGCACCCCGGGACTAACCTACAATGAGCAGTTCTTC. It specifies CASTPGLTYNEQFF.